These 28 T cell receptor beta chains originate from one sample sequenced in a study of cytomegalovirus exposure and HLA in healthy donors. PCR primers comprised 60 Vbeta and 13 Jbeta primers. Clones were read by immunoSEQ multiplex PCR, and TCRdb kept only the in-frame ones, dropping some. The data hold about 180,000 clones, with 75% to 85% observed a single time. Material: PBMCs. The receptors come from a girl aged 2 to 9 in good health and CMV-seropositive.

The chain has TRBV14 and TRBJ1-2, with a weak D call TRBD1 (5 bases). Trimming removed 5 bases at V and 4 bases at J, with 17 bases between. In germline, CDR1 is SGHDN, CDR2 FVKESK. CDR3 length equals 15 residues. DNA for the CDR3: TGTGCCAGCAGCAAGACTAGTAGGGGAGCCTATGGCTACACCTTC. Translated: CASSKTSRGAYGYTF.

The chain employs TRBV19 and TRBJ2-7; tentative D call: TRBD1 (6 bases). Germline V gives CDR1 LNHDA, CDR2 SQIVND (reference sequence). The CDR3 is made up of 15 amino acids. With 9 bases removed from V and 3 bases from J, the gap between germline ends came to 21 bases. The CDR3 loop reads CASLDHRDGNYEQYF. CDR3 bases: TGTGCCAGCCTAGATCACAGGGACGGTAACTACGAGCAGTACTTC.

The chain is built from TRBV2 and TRBJ2-7, with a tentative D call TRBD2 (6 bases). Trimming shortened V by 3 bases and J by 6 bases, and 15 bases separated the two germline ends. The CDR3 has 14 residues. The V gene's germline CDR1 is SNHLY and CDR2 FYNNEI. The CDR3 DNA reads as TGTGCCAGCAGTGAGGCTAGCGCGTCCGTCGAGCAGTACTTC. It encodes CASSEASASVEQYF.

The V and J genes are TRBV10-1 and TRBJ1-5; D is undetermined. The V gene's germline CDR1 is WNHNN and CDR2 SYGVQD (reference sequence). The CDR3 is made up of 13 amino acids. V shed 3 bases and J shed 3 bases, with 6 bases lying between them. The CDR3 DNA sequence: TGCGCCAGCAGTGAAGAGATCAATCAGCCCCAGCATTTT. This codes for CASSEEINQPQHF.

The V call is TRBV4-1, the J call TRBJ1-2; 8 bases line up with TRBD1. J lost 3 bases, V lost 4 bases, and 13 bases had no gene match. Germline CDR1 and CDR2: MGHRA and YSYEKL. This CDR3 is built from 17 residues. In DNA, the CDR3 is TGCGCCAGCAGCCCCAAACAGGGGGGCGAGGGAGACTATGGCTACACCTTC. Protein: CASSPKQGGEGDYGYTF.

The J gene is TRBJ2-7, the V gene TRBV27; 7 bases are a match to TRBD1. Germline V gives CDR1 MNHEY, CDR2 SMNVEV (reference sequence). The J segment lost 3 bases and the V segment lost 2 bases, leaving 1 base of the junction unmatched. The CDR3 runs to 13 residues. The CDR3 spells CASSLGQDYEQYF. Written as DNA, the CDR3 is TGTGCCAGCAGTTTAGGACAGGACTACGAGCAGTACTTC.

CDR3 amino acids: CASSFGGLTDTQYF. CDR3 coding DNA: TGTGCCAGCAGTTTTGGAGGGTTGACAGATACGCAGTATTTT. The V call is TRBV27, the J call TRBJ2-3, with D maybe TRBD2 (6 bases). Trimming left V 3 bases short and J 3 bases short, with 10 bases between. The CDR3 length is 14 residues. Germline assignment: CDR1 MNHEY and CDR2 SMNVEV (reference sequence).

This chain connects TRBV7-8 to TRBJ2-5, with a tentative D call TRBD2 (5 bases). There are 16 residues in the CDR3. Trimming removed 5 bases at V and 3 bases at J, with 19 bases between. CDR1 is SGHVS and CDR2 is FQNEAQ in the germline V gene. The DNA for the CDR3 is TGTGCCAGCAGCCAGGTGTGGACTCAAGAAGAAGAGACCCAGTACTTC. This gives the protein CASSQVWTQEEETQYF.

This chain connects TRBV15 to TRBJ2-2; TRBD1 matches at 8 bases. Unmatched junction bases numbered 12, after V lost 4 bases and J lost 5 bases. CDR3 size: 17 residues. Germline loops: CDR1 LNHNV, CDR2 YYDKDF (reference sequence). The CDR3 region is CATSTDRQGARTGELFF. The DNA of the CDR3 is TGTGCCACCAGCACCGACAGGCAGGGGGCGCGGACCGGGGAGCTGTTTTTT.

This sequence joins TRBV5-8 and TRBJ2-7; D is perhaps TRBD2 (6 bases). Germline CDR1 and CDR2: SGHTS and YDEGEE. V lost 4 bases and J lost 4, with 12 bases in between. The CDR3 runs 13 residues. CDR3 in amino acids: CASSRGTAYEQYF. CDR3 in DNA: TGTGCCAGCAGCCGCGGGACGGCATACGAGCAGTACTTC.

V is TRBV2 and J is TRBJ2-7, with D possibly TRBD2 on 6 matching bases. This CDR3 contains 13 residues. V was shortened by 5 bases and J by 1 base, with 9 bases between the two germline ends. Germline CDR1 is SNHLY and CDR2 is FYNNEI. The CDR3 spells CASSRAGSYEQYF. DNA of the CDR3: TGTGCCAGCAGTAGGGCGGGGTCCTACGAGCAGTACTTC.

The chain joins TRBV30 to TRBJ2-1; 13 bases line up with TRBD2. Germline lookup yields CDR1 GTSNPN and CDR2 SVGIG (reference sequence). This CDR3 contains 15 residues. Unmatched junction bases numbered 12, after V lost 4 bases and J lost 12 bases. CDR3 sequence reads: CAWTWTSGGRRGQFF. Here the CDR3 DNA reads TGTGCCTGGACTTGGACTAGCGGGGGCCGCAGGGGGCAGTTCTTC.

This clone was picked up one time. V is TRBV30 and J is TRBJ2-2; TRBD2 agrees at 13 bases. Germline CDR1 and CDR2: GTSNPN and SVGIG (reference sequence). The CDR3 has 16 amino acids. V lost 5 bases to trimming and J lost 5 bases; unmatched junction nucleotides: 8. In DNA form, the CDR3 reads TGTGCCTGGCATGAAGGGACTAGCGGGATAACCGGGGAGCTGTTTTTT. This sequence encodes CAWHEGTSGITGELFF. Looking up the rest from reference TRBV30 and TRBJ2-2 gives the full variable domain: SQTIHQWPATLVQPVGSPLSLECTVEGTSNPNLYWYRQAAGRGLQLLFYSVGIGQISSEVPQNLSASRPQDRQFILSSKKLLLSDSGFYLCAWHEGTSGITGELFFGEGSRLTVL.

This chain uses TRBV10-3 with TRBJ2-1; 8 nucleotides match TRBD2. There are 18 residues in the CDR3. V lost 2 bases to trimming and J lost 3 bases; unmatched junction nucleotides: 12. Germline V gene data show CDR1 as ENHRY and CDR2 as SYGVKD. CDR3 nucleotides: TGTGCCATCAGTGAGCCCCTGTCTAGCGGGTTCAGCTACAATGAGCAGTTCTTC. As protein: CAISEPLSSGFSYNEQFF.

The V call is TRBV18, the J call TRBJ1-4; possibly TRBD1 for D (5 bases). The CDR3 totals 13 residues. V shed 8 bases and J shed 4 bases, with 11 bases lying between them. Germline loops: CDR1 KGHSH, CDR2 LQKENI. The CDR3 sequence is CASAAGVNEKLFF. As DNA, the CDR3 is TGTGCCAGCGCGGCGGGGGTTAATGAAAAACTGTTTTTT.

This rearrangement joins TRBV6-6 to TRBJ2-1; D possibly corresponds to TRBD2 (5 bases). V shed 8 bases and J shed 1 base, with 15 bases lying between them. CDR3 size: 15 residues. CDR1 MNHNY and CDR2 SVGAGI come from the germline V gene (reference sequence). CDR3 loop: CASLSGKGSYNEQFF. In nucleotides, the CDR3 is TGTGCCAGCCTGTCGGGGAAGGGTTCCTACAATGAGCAGTTCTTC.

The V gene is TRBV5-6, the J gene TRBJ2-7; TRBD1 is a possible D gene (7 bases). Germline lookup yields CDR1 SGHDT and CDR2 YYEEEE. Trimming took 5 bases from V and 3 from J, leaving 18 bases between them. The CDR3 length is 15 residues. Here the CDR3 DNA reads TGTGCCAGCAGTGCGGGACAGTGGCTGCGCTACGAGCAGTACTTC. It translates to CASSAGQWLRYEQYF. Complete variable domain (other parts from reference TRBV5-6 and TRBJ2-7): DAGVTQSPTHLIKTRGQQVTLRCSPKSGHDTVSWYQQALGQGPQFIFQYYEEEERQRGNFPDRFSGHQFPNYSSELNVNALLLGDSALYLCASSAGQWLRYEQYFGPGTRLTVT.

The rearrangement uses TRBV27 and TRBJ2-3; 13 bases line up with TRBD2. CDR3 length: 15 residues. V dropped 6 bases and J dropped 5; count of bases not matched to a gene: 5. Germline values: CDR1 MNHEY, CDR2 SMNVEV (reference sequence). DNA for the CDR3: TGTGCCAGCAGGGGGACTAGCGGGATGGAAGATACGCAGTATTTT. Protein sequence: CASRGTSGMEDTQYF.

The V call is TRBV7-2, the J call TRBJ2-3, with a tentative D call TRBD2 (6 bases). The CDR3 runs to 15 residues. V shed 4 bases and J shed 1 base, with 12 bases lying between them. Germline CDR1 and CDR2: SGHTA and FQGNSA. The CDR3 reads CASSSSGGRTDTQYF. The CDR3 region has the DNA TGTGCCAGCAGCTCTTCCGGGGGTCGCACAGATACGCAGTATTTT.

This clone appeared a few times. The chain couples TRBV4-1 to TRBJ1-2; no clear D gene. The CDR3 is 15 residues long. In germline, CDR1 is MGHRA, CDR2 YSYEKL. Trimming pared 6 bases from V and 4 bases from J, leaving 18 bases between. DNA for the CDR3: TGCGCCAGCAGACAATATTGGCGGATCGGCTATGGCTACACCTTC. Its translation is CASRQYWRIGYGYTF.

V usage is TRBV19 and J usage is TRBJ2-2; TRBD1 matches 7 bases. Trimming at V came to 6 bases and at J to 6 bases, leaving 10 bases not matched to a gene. The CDR3 is 15 amino acids. From germline, CDR1 is LNHDA and CDR2 SQIVND (reference sequence). The CDR3 is CASRRGQATSGELFF. CDR3 nucleotide sequence: TGTGCCAGTAGAAGAGGACAGGCTACATCCGGGGAGCTGTTTTTT.

The chain links TRBV12-2 to TRBJ1-1. TRBV12-2 is shown as a pseudogene. The CDR3 length is 13 residues. The CDR3 DNA reads TGTGCAAGTCGCCCTCTAGTAGGTACTGAAGCTTTCTTT. As protein: CASRPLVGTEAFF.

J is TRBJ2-7 and V is TRBV11-1; 10 nucleotides line up with TRBD1. The CDR3 runs 14 residues. The germline V gene has CDR1 SGHAT and CDR2 FQDESV (reference sequence). V lost 2 bases, J lost 6 bases, and 4 bases stayed unmatched. The CDR3 spells CASSLRTGGGEQYF. Here the CDR3 DNA reads TGTGCCAGCAGCTTAAGGACAGGGGGAGGCGAGCAGTACTTC.

The V gene is TRBV7-6, the J gene TRBJ1-2; D gene unclear. CDR1 is SGHVS, CDR2 FNYEAQ, per germline. V was cut by 1 base and J by 8 bases, with 11 bases left in between. This CDR3 is built from 13 residues. This chain's CDR3 is CASSLETWLGYTF. The CDR3, as DNA: TGTGCCAGCAGCTTAGAAACATGGTTAGGCTACACCTTC.

The gene calls are TRBV19 and TRBJ1-5; the D gene is possibly TRBD1 (5 bases). Between the trimmed V and J ends, which lost 7 bases and 6 bases, there was a span of 13 bases. From germline, CDR1 is LNHDA and CDR2 SQIVND (reference sequence). The CDR3 has 13 residues. The CDR3 loop reads CASTERQGQPQHF. The CDR3 bases are TGTGCCAGTACCGAACGGCAGGGTCAGCCCCAGCATTTT.

CDR3 DNA: TGTGCCAGCAGTCTCTTGACCGGGGGTAACTATGGCTACACCTTC. Residues: CASSLLTGGNYGYTF. This sequence joins TRBV28 and TRBJ1-2; D may be TRBD1 (5 bases). CDR1 and CDR2 (germline): MDHEN, SYDVKM. This CDR3 region has 15 residues. V lost 5 bases and J 1 base, leaving 14 bases between the germline ends.

The V and J genes are TRBV11-2 and TRBJ2-1, with TRBD2 identical over 12 bases. The CDR3 spans 17 residues. Unmatched junction bases numbered 8, after V lost 2 bases and J lost 6 bases. In germline, CDR1 is SGHAT, CDR2 FQNNGV. The CDR3 DNA follows: TGTGCCAGCAGCTTACCCCAGCTAGCGGGGGGGATCAATGAGCAGTTCTTC. It codes for CASSLPQLAGGINEQFF.

The rearrangement joins TRBV5-1 to TRBJ1-1, with D possibly matching TRBD1 (6 bases). This CDR3 contains 14 residues. Trimming removed 3 bases from V and 1 base from J, with 10 bases in between. Germline V CDR1 and CDR2: SGHRS, YFSETQ. The CDR3 loop is CASSSPTGNTEAFF. CDR3 DNA sequence: TGCGCCAGCAGCTCGCCGACAGGGAACACTGAAGCTTTCTTT.